The following is a T cell receptor (beta chain) sequence with its context. This specimen belongs to a study of blood T cell repertoires in COVID-19. Study-wide context: The United States, Italy and Spain supplied acute and convalescent COVID-19 samples. In each case, the material was cDNA or gDNA derived from T cells, B-cell-depleted T cells, or PBMCs.

CDR3 length equals 15 residues. Trimming cost V 5 bases and J 5 bases, with 18 bases left between them. The V gene's germline CDR1 is SGHTA and CDR2 FQGTGA. Under the authors' procedure: Scientists estimated how many nucleated cells there were by amplifying reference gene primers. TCRdb keeps only in-frame clones here, not all; method: immunoSEQ multiplex PCR. D and trimming come from the DNA, and the V and J calls and clone size come from that table. The table records under 200,000 clones, roughly 89% of them present only once. Sequenced material: peripheral blood. The sequence was collected from a woman in her fifties or sixties who had recovered from COVID-19. The chain carries TRBV7-3 and TRBJ2-5; TRBD2 might be the D (5 bases). The CDR3 coding sequence is TGTGCCAGCAGCCCGTCGACTACGGCCGGGGAGACCCAGTACTTC. It specifies CASSPSTTAGETQYF.